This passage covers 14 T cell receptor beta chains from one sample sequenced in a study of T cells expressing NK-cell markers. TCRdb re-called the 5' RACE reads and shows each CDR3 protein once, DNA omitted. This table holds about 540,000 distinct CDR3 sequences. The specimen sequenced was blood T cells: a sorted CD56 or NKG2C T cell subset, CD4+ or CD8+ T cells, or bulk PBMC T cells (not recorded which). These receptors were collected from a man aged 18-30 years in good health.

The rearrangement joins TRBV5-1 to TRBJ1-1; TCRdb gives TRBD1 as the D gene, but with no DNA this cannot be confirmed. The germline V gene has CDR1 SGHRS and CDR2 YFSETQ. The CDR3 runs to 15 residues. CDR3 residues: CASSRRAGFDTEAFF.

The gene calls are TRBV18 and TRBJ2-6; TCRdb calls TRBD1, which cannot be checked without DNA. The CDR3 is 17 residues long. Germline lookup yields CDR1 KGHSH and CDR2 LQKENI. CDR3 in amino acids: CASSAGTADSGANVLTF.

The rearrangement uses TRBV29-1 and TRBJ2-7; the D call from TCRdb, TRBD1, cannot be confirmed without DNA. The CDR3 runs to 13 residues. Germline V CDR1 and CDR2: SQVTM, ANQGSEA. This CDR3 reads CSIGTGGRYEQYF.

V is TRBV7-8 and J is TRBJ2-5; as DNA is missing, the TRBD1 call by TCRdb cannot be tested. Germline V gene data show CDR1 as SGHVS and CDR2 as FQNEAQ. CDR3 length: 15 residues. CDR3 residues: CASSQGDRGGETQYF.

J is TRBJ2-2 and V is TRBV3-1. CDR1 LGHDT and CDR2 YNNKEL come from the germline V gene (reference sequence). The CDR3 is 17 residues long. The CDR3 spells CASSQVFGGANTGELFF.

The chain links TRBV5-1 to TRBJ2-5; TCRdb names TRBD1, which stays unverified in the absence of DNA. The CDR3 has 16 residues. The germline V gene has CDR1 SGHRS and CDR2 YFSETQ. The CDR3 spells CASSLEPGANAATQYF.

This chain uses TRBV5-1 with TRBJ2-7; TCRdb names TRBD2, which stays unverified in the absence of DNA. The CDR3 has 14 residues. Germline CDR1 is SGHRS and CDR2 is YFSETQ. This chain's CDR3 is CASSLRRVDYEQYF.

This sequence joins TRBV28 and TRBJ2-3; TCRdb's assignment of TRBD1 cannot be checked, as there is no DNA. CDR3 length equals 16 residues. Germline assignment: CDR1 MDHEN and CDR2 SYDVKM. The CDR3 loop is CASKRRGHTSTDTQYF. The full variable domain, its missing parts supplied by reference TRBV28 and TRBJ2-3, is DVKVTQSSRYLVKRTGEKVFLECVQDMDHENMFWYRQDPGLGLRLIYFSYDVKMKEKGDIPEGYSVSREKKERFSLILESASTNQTSMYLCASKRRGHTSTDTQYFGPGTRLTVL.

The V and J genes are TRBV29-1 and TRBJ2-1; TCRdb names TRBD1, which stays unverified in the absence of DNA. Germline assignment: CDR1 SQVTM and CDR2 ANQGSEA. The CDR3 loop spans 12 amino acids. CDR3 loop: CSVSRGYNEQFF.

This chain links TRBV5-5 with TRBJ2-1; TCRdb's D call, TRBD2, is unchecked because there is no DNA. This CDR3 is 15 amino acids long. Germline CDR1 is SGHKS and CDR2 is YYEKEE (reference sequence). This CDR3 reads CASVRLAGGFNEQFF.

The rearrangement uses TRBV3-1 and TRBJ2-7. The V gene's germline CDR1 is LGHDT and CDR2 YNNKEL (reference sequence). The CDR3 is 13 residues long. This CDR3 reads CASSGGITYEQYF.

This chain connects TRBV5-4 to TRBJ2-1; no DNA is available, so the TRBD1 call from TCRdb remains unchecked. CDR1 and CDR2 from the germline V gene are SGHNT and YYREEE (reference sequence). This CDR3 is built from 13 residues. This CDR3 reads CALHRGPYNEQFF.

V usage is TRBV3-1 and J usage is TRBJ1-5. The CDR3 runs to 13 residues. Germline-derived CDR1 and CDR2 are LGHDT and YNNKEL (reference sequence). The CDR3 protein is CASSQERNQPQHF.

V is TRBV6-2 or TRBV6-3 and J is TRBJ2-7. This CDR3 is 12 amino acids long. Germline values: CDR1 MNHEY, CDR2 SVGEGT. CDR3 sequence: CASRDLGLEQYF.